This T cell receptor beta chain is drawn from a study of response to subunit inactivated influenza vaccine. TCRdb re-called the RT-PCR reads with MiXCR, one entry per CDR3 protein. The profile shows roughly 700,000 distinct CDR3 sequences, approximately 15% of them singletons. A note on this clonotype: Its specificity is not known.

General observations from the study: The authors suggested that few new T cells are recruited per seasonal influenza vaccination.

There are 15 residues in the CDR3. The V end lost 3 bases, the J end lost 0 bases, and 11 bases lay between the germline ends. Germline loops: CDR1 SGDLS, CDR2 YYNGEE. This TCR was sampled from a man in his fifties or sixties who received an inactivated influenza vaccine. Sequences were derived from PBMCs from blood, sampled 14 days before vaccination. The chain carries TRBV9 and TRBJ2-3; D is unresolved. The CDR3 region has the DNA TGTGCCAGCAGCGACTCCCCCCTTAGCACAGATACGCAGTATTTT. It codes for CASSDSPLSTDTQYF.